The rows below give T cell receptor beta chains drawn from one sample of a study of blood T cell repertoires in COVID-19. Using immunoSEQ multiplex PCR, the repertoire was profiled, and TCRdb retains in-frame clones only, with some absent. The sample records approximately 100,000 clones, 75% to 85% being singletons. Sequenced input: peripheral blood. These receptors all stem from a man between 65 and 80 years old with acute or convalescent COVID-19. Both conserved end residues are part of each CDR3. A D gene is named only where the DNA matches it firmly. Part of the rows lack a size; the others show once, few, many or a class for expanded clones.

clone_size	d_call	v_call	j_call	cdr3_aa	cdr3_nt
.	.	TRBV5-6	TRBJ2-1	CASSLLGLKRDEQFF	TGTGCCAGCAGCTTGTTGGGACTTAAGCGGGATGAGCAGTTCTTC
.	TRBD2	TRBV27	TRBJ2-7	CASSSRGSGSNEQYF	TGTGCCAGCAGTTCCCGTGGTAGCGGGAGTAATGAGCAGTACTTC
.	.	TRBV5-4	TRBJ1-1	CASSLKAVNTEAFF	TGTGCCAGCAGTTTAAAAGCGGTGAACACTGAAGCTTTCTTT
.	.	TRBV18	TRBJ2-4	CASSPGVIQGNIQYF	TGTGCCAGCTCACCAGGTGTAATACAGGGTAACATTCAGTACTTC
once	TRBD1	TRBV9	TRBJ1-1	CASSGRQGAMNTEAFF	TGTGCCAGCAGCGGACGACAGGGGGCCATGAACACTGAAGCTTTCTTT
.	TRBD1	TRBV28	TRBJ1-3	CASIWRTGSSGNTIYF	TGTGCCAGCATCTGGAGGACAGGGAGCTCTGGAAACACCATATATTTT
.	.	TRBV29-1	TRBJ1-1	CSVKPRGGTEAFF	TGCAGCGTAAAACCCCGGGGGGGGACTGAAGCTTTCTTT
.	.	TRBV19	TRBJ2-3	CASSIGRLGTDTQYF	TGTGCCAGTAGTATAGGGCGACTTGGCACAGATACGCAGTATTTT
.	TRBD1	TRBV2	TRBJ1-3	CASSEAQGGTIYF	TGTGCCAGCAGTGAAGCGCAGGGGGGCACCATATATTTT
.	TRBD2	TRBV6-5	TRBJ2-1	CASRDVLAGYNEQFF	TGTGCCAGCAGGGACGTGCTAGCGGGTTACAATGAGCAGTTCTTC
many	.	TRBV28	TRBJ2-7	CASSRPWSGSAEQYF	TGTGCCAGCAGCCGGCCTTGGTCAGGGTCCGCCGAGCAGTACTTC
.	.	TRBV27	TRBJ1-2	CASSLSRGGADGYTF	TGTGCCAGCAGTTTATCGCGGGGCGGGGCGGATGGCTACACCTTC
.	.	TRBV5-6	TRBJ2-1	CASSLVLASSDNEQFF	TGTGCCAGCAGCTTGGTACTCGCTAGCTCGGACAATGAGCAGTTCTTC
.	TRBD1	TRBV5-6	TRBJ1-2	CASSDTGGNGYTF	TGTGCCAGCAGCGACACAGGGGGCAATGGCTACACCTTC
.	.	TRBV4-3	TRBJ2-2	CASSQDGTLNTGELFF	TGCGCCAGCAGCCAAGATGGGACACTGAACACCGGGGAGCTGTTTTTT
.	.	TRBV2	TRBJ2-5	CASTSRVKETQYF	TGTGCCAGCACCTCCAGGGTGAAAGAGACCCAGTACTTC
.	TRBD1	TRBV3-1/TRBV3-2	TRBJ1-1	CASSPGTGLDTEAFF	TGTGCCAGCAGCCCCGGGACAGGGTTAGACACTGAAGCTTTCTTT
.	.	TRBV6-6	TRBJ2-7	CASKQTGLASYEQYF	TGTGCCAGCAAGCAAACCGGCCTAGCCTCCTACGAGCAGTACTTC
.	.	TRBV19	TRBJ1-1	CASSIDPGGRASTEAFF	TGTGCCAGTAGTATTGACCCGGGGGGCCGGGCGAGCACTGAAGCTTTCTTT
few	.	TRBV18	TRBJ1-4	CASSPTQANEKLFF	TGTGCCAGCTCACCGACCCAGGCTAATGAAAAACTGTTTTTT
.	.	TRBV21-1	TRBJ2-3	CASSKGTSGRLTDTQYF	TGTGCCAGCAGCAAAGGCACTAGCGGGAGGTTGACAGATACGCAGTATTTT
.	TRBD1	TRBV19	TRBJ2-1	CASSRFSGTGSNNEQFF	TGTGCCAGTAGTCGTTTCTCCGGGACAGGGTCCAACAATGAGCAGTTCTTC
.	.	TRBV28	TRBJ2-1	CASSLRFSGNEQFF	TGTGCCAGCAGTTTACGCTTCTCAGGGAATGAGCAGTTCTTC
few	TRBD2	TRBV6-2/TRBV6-3	TRBJ2-1	CASSYSGVAGDNEQFF	TGTGCCAGCAGTTACTCGGGGGTAGCGGGTGACAATGAGCAGTTCTTC
few	.	TRBV5-4	TRBJ2-2	CASSFTFPTAELFF	TGTGCCAGCAGCTTTACTTTTCCAACCGCGGAGCTGTTTTTT
.	.	TRBV2	TRBJ1-1	CASSKGHTNTEAFF	TGTGCCAGCAGCAAGGGACACACGAACACTGAAGCTTTCTTT
once	.	TRBV24-1	TRBJ2-3	CATSRSLVTDTQYF	TGTGCCACCAGTCGATCATTAGTCACAGATACGCAGTATTTT
.	TRBD1	TRBV14	TRBJ1-2	CASRGTGVAYGYTF	TGTGCCAGCAGAGGGACAGGGGTTGCCTATGGCTACACCTTC